The 17 T cell receptor beta chains given below trace back to one sample, sequenced in a study of persistence of HIV-infected CD4 T cells. An overlapping HIV-1 Gag peptide pool stimulated these cells at 0.75 to 1 ug/peptide/mL. CD40L/CD69 double-negative CD45RO-high memory CD4+ T cells were collected. The immunoSEQ assay was version 4, run in survey mode. Repertoires were generated with immunoSEQ multiplex PCR, while TCRdb's copy carries only in-frame clones and drops some. The table lists about 36,000 clones, 82% of them singletons, with 0.97% in the top ten. The antigens these receptors bind are not known. This sample comprised cultured CD4+ T cells from PBMCs, obtained from a patient who received antiretroviral therapy. These receptors all stem from an adult with HIV. The donor label of this sample is uncertain.

DNA of the CDR3: TGTGCCTGGAGTGGGGTGGGGGGCAATCAGCCCCAGCATTTT. Its protein product is CAWSGVGGNQPQHF. V and J are TRBV30 and TRBJ1-5; D is perhaps TRBD1 (5 bases). The V and J ends lost 1 base and 2 bases respectively, with 9 bases between them. In germline, CDR1 is GTSNPN, CDR2 SVGIG (reference sequence). This CDR3 contains 14 residues.

The chain couples TRBV18 to TRBJ1-2, with 7 bases that match TRBD1. CDR3 length: 14 amino acids. Germline assignment: CDR1 KGHSH and CDR2 LQKENI. V gave up 2 bases and J gave up 8 bases; unmatched junction bases: 8. CDR3 in amino acids: CASSPDADRAGYTF. In DNA, the CDR3 is TGTGCCAGCTCACCAGACGCCGACAGGGCCGGCTACACCTTC.

The chain couples TRBV6-2 or TRBV6-3 to TRBJ2-4, with D perhaps matching TRBD2 (5 bases). Germline V gene data show CDR1 as MNHEY and CDR2 as SVGEGT. V dropped 5 bases and J dropped 0 bases, with 20 bases sitting between them. CDR3 length: 18 residues. DNA of the CDR3: TGTGCCAGCAGTCCCCCGATTTGGACTCCTCTAGCCAAAAACATTCAGTACTTC. Its protein is CASSPPIWTPLAKNIQYF.

The genes are TRBV5-1 and TRBJ2-3, with D possibly being TRBD2 (5 bases). This CDR3 contains 12 residues. Trimming left V 5 bases short and J 3 bases short, with 7 bases between. From germline, CDR1 is SGHRS and CDR2 YFSETQ. DNA of the CDR3: TGCGCCAGCAGTCGAGGGACAGATACGCAGTATTTT. Encoded protein: CASSRGTDTQYF.

V and J are TRBV5-1 and TRBJ2-1; D is uncertain. The CDR3 is 14 residues long. Germline assignment: CDR1 SGHRS and CDR2 YFSETQ. V was clipped by 4 bases and J by 7 bases, with 15 bases between them. DNA of the CDR3: TGCGCCAGCAGCGCACCGGACCTCCTGAATGAGCAGTTCTTC. Protein product: CASSAPDLLNEQFF.

The chain recombines TRBV2 with TRBJ2-1; D gene uncertain. The CDR3 has 13 residues. With 1 base removed from V and 8 bases from J, the gap between germline ends came to 9 bases. The V gene's germline CDR1 is SNHLY and CDR2 FYNNEI. CDR3 nucleotide sequence: TGTGCCAGCAGTGAAGTTCGCAGATATGAGCAGTTCTTC. Translation: CASSEVRRYEQFF. Full variable domain (rest looked up from reference TRBV2 and TRBJ2-1): EPEVTQTPSHQVTQMGQEVILRCVPISNHLYFYWYRQILGQKVEFLVSFYNNEISEKSEIFDDQFSVERPDGSNFTLKIRSTKLEDSAMYFCASSEVRRYEQFFGPGTRLTVL.

The V call is TRBV29-1, the J call TRBJ1-5, with a possible D match to TRBD1 (5 bases). The ends were cut back, 5 bases at V and 2 bases at J, with 13 bases in the middle. CDR3 length: 14 amino acids. Looked up from germline, CDR1 is SQVTM and CDR2 is ANQGSEA. The CDR3 nucleotides read TGCAGCGTTCGAGTTACAGGAGGCAATCAGCCCCAGCATTTT. It specifies CSVRVTGGNQPQHF. Using reference TRBV29-1 and TRBJ1-5 for the parts outside the CDR3, the full variable domain is SAVISQKPSRDICQRGTSLTIQCQVDSQVTMMFWYRQQPGQSLTLIATANQGSEATYESGFVIDKFPISRPNLTFSTLTVSNMSPEDSSIYLCSVRVTGGNQPQHFGDGTRLSIL.

The chain carries TRBV3-1 (or the pseudogene TRBV3-2) and TRBJ1-1; no firm D call. Looked up from germline, CDR1 is LGHDT and CDR2 is YNNKEL (reference sequence). Trimming took 1 base from V and 1 from J, leaving 16 bases between them. The CDR3 is made up of 17 amino acids. CDR3 residues: CASSQGVGPAPNTEAFF. The DNA of the CDR3 is TGTGCCAGCAGCCAAGGGGTAGGACCGGCCCCGAACACTGAAGCTTTCTTT.

The V gene is TRBV30, the J gene TRBJ1-2; TRBD1 matches 7 bases. The CDR3 has 15 residues. V was pared by 4 bases and J by 2 bases, with 10 bases of the junction left unmatched. The germline CDR1 and CDR2 sequences are GTSNPN and SVGIG (reference sequence). As DNA, the CDR3 is TGTGCCTGGACCGACAGGGCCGGACCCAACTATGGCTACACCTTC. Translation: CAWTDRAGPNYGYTF.

V gene TRBV19 combines with J gene TRBJ1-2; tentatively, D is TRBD1 (5 bases). The length of the CDR3 is 13 residues. In germline, CDR1 is LNHDA, CDR2 SQIVND (reference sequence). The germline V and J ends were trimmed by 5 bases and 5 bases, with 12 bases remaining between them. The CDR3: CASSRGEGYGYTF. The DNA for the CDR3 is TGTGCCAGTAGTCGGGGGGAAGGGTATGGCTACACCTTC.

The chain is built from TRBV9 and TRBJ1-4; 7 bases agree with TRBD1. CDR1 and CDR2 from the germline V gene are SGDLS and YYNGEE. Germline trimming cut 0 bases from V and 3 bases from J; bases unmatched to any gene: 2. The CDR3 runs 15 residues. The CDR3 DNA reads as TGTGCCAGCAGCGTAGGGGACAGACCTAATGAAAAACTGTTTTTT. Translated, it gives CASSVGDRPNEKLFF. Filled out from reference TRBV9 and TRBJ1-4, the complete variable domain reads DSGVTQTPKHLITATGQRVTLRCSPRSGDLSVYWYQQSLDQGLQFLIQYYNGEERAKGNILERFSAQQFPDLHSELNLSSLELGDSALYFCASSVGDRPNEKLFFGSGTQLSVL.

The rearrangement joins TRBV6-6 to TRBJ2-3; 12 bases fit TRBD1. The V gene end was trimmed by 5 bases and the J gene end by 4 bases; junction bases not matched to a gene: 7. The length of the CDR3 is 16 residues. From germline, CDR1 is MNHNY and CDR2 SVGAGI (reference sequence). CDR3 loop: CASSHGTGGAPDTQYF. In DNA form, the CDR3 reads TGTGCCAGCAGTCACGGGACAGGGGGCGCTCCAGATACGCAGTATTTT.

The chain carries TRBV5-6 and TRBJ2-7; D is unresolved. The CDR3 spans 16 residues. V was trimmed by 0 bases and J by 0 bases, leaving 13 bases between them. Germline V lookup: CDR1 SGHDT, CDR2 YYEEEE. CDR3 sequence: CASSLVRRGNSYEQYF. The CDR3, as DNA: TGTGCCAGCAGCTTGGTTCGGCGTGGAAACTCCTACGAGCAGTACTTC.

The chain combines TRBV6-1 with TRBJ1-5; D gene uncertain. CDR3 length equals 16 residues. V dropped 2 bases and J dropped 0 bases, with 11 bases sitting between them. The germline V gene has CDR1 MNHNS and CDR2 SASEGT. The CDR3, as DNA: TGTGCCAGCAGTGAAAAGGTTTTTTATAGCAATCAGCCCCAGCATTTT. Its protein product is CASSEKVFYSNQPQHF.

A single count supports this clone. The genes are TRBV18 and TRBJ2-7; D unresolved. The germline V gene encodes CDR1 KGHSH and CDR2 LQKENI. V lost 2 bases and J 6 bases, leaving 14 bases between the germline ends. The CDR3 contains 14 residues. The CDR3, as DNA: TGTGCCAGCTCACCAGGCAGGTTTGATTCCGAGCAGTACGTC. Its translation: CASSPGRFDSEQYV.

V and J are TRBV2 and TRBJ2-7; the D gene could be TRBD1 or TRBD2 (7 bases each). The CDR3 has 13 amino acids. Germline-derived CDR1 and CDR2 are SNHLY and FYNNEI. The CDR3 DNA sequence: TGTGCTGGGGGGAGGGACAGCTCCTACGAGCAGTACTTC. Its protein is CAGGRDSSYEQYF.

The chain couples TRBV18 to TRBJ1-2; unclear D gene. This CDR3 spans 12 amino acids. The germline V gene has CDR1 KGHSH and CDR2 LQKENI. V shed 2 bases and J shed 8 bases, with 9 bases lying between them. The CDR3 DNA reads TGTGCCAGCTCACCAGGGGAAGGAGGCTACACCTTC. It is translated as CASSPGEGGYTF. Full variable domain (rest looked up from reference TRBV18 and TRBJ1-2): NAGVMQNPRHLVRRRGQEARLRCSPMKGHSHVYWYRQLPEEGLKFMVYLQKENIIDESGMPKERFSAEFPKEGPSILRIQQVVRGDSAAYFCASSPGEGGYTFGSGTRLTVV.